This record covers a single T cell receptor beta chain. Its antigen is currently unknown. The CDR3 is 14 amino acids. CDR1 is SGHNT and CDR2 is YYREEE in the germline V gene (reference sequence). The junction had 4 bases not matched to a gene; V was cut back by 2 bases and J by 2 bases. 13 Jbeta primers and 60 Vbeta primers were used for the PCR. TCRdb's copy holds only in-frame clones and misses some; the assay was immunoSEQ multiplex PCR. The table lists 90,000 to 100,000 clones, over 8% of them singletons. This sample was included in a study of cytomegalovirus exposure and HLA in healthy donors. Study observations and caveats: It has been reported that TCR beta sequences accurately predicted the HLA-A and HLA-B alleles of most subjects. Later on, an analysis tied approximately 17,000 TCR beta sequences to HLA alleles at 0.05 false discovery rate.

V and J are TRBV5-4 and TRBJ2-7; 7 bases align to TRBD2. The TCR originated in a man in his forties or fifties in good health and CMV-seropositive. Sequenced: PBMCs. CDR3 DNA: TGTGCCAGCAGCTTCAGCGGGATACCCTACGAGCAGTACTTC. This encodes CASSFSGIPYEQYF.